This T cell receptor beta chain was captured in a study of spatial heterogeneity in lung cancer. The overall study: Among detected sequences, beta-chain ones consistently exceeded alpha-chain ones in number. General study points: Blood showed ubiquitous tumor TCRs more often at resection than at routine follow-up.

The sample's time point: sample taken at primary tumor resection. The input material, whole RNA from tumor, nontumor lung or frozen PBMC, was sequenced unsorted. More than 70 TRACERx patients with early, untreated non-small cell lung cancer donated samples. On this clonotype: What it recognizes is unknown.

The ends lost 3 bases at V and 5 bases at J; junction bases unmatched: 7. The germline CDR1 and CDR2 sequences are SGHTA and FQGNSA. This CDR3 contains 15 residues. Unique molecular identifiers tagged every individual TCR cDNA molecule. TCRdb reprocessed the 5' RACE reads via MiXCR and lists one record per CDR3 protein. The sample lists 75,000 to 85,000 distinct CDR3 sequences, around 21% occurring once. V is TRBV7-2 and J is TRBJ2-1; 7 bases line up with TRBD2. The source was PBMCs, collected at surgery. This TCR was recovered from a male donor with early-stage non-small cell lung cancer. CDR3 nucleotide sequence: TGTGCCAGCAGCTTTGATCGCGGGAGAAACAATGAGCAGTTCTTC. As protein: CASSFDRGRNNEQFF.